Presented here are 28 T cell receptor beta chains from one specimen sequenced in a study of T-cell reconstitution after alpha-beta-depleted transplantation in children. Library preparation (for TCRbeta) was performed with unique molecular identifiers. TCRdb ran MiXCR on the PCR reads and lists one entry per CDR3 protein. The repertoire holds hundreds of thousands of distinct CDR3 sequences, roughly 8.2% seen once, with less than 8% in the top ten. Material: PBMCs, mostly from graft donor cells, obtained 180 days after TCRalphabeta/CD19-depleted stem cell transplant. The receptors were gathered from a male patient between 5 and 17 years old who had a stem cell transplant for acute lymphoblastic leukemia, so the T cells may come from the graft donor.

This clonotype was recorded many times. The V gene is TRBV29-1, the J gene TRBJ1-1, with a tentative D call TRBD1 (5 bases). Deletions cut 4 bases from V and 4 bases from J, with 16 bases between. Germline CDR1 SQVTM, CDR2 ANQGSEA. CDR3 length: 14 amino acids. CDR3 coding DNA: TGCAGCGTTGTTCCAAGGGGTAGCAGCACTGAAGCTTTCTTT. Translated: CSVVPRGSSTEAFF.

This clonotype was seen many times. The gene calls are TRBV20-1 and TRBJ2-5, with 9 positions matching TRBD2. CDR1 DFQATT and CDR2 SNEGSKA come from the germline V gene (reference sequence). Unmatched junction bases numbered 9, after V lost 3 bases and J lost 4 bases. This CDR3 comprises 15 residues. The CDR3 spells CSASSGGRGRETQYF. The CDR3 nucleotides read TGCAGTGCTAGCTCTGGCGGGAGGGGGAGAGAGACCCAGTACTTC.

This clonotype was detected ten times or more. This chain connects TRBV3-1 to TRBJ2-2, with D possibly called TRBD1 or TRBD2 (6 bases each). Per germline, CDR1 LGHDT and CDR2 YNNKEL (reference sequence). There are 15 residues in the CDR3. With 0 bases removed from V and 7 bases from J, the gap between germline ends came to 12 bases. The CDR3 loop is CASSQDQGRSGELFF. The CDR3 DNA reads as TGTGCCAGCAGCCAAGATCAGGGGAGGAGCGGGGAGCTGTTTTTT.

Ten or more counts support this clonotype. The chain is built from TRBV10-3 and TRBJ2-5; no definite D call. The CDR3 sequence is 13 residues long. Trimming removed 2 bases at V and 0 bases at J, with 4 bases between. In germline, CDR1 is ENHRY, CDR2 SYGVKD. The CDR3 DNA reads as TGTGCCATCAGTGAGCTCCACCAAGAGACCCAGTACTTC. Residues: CAISELHQETQYF.

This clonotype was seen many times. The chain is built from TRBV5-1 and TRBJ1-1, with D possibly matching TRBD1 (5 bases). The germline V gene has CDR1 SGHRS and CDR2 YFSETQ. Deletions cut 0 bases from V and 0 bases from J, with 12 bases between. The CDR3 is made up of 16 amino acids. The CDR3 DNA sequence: TGCGCCAGCAGCTTGGTCCAGGGTTCTATGAACACTGAAGCTTTCTTT. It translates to CASSLVQGSMNTEAFF.

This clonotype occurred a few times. The CDR3 DNA reads as TGCAGCGTTGGGGAGGACAGAAGAAGCACTGAAGCTTTCTTT. Amino acid sequence: CSVGEDRRSTEAFF. The J gene is TRBJ1-1, the V gene TRBV29-1, with a weak D call TRBD1 (6 bases). This CDR3 has 14 residues. Germline V lookup: CDR1 SQVTM, CDR2 ANQGSEA. V lost 4 bases, J lost 4 bases, and 16 bases lay in between.

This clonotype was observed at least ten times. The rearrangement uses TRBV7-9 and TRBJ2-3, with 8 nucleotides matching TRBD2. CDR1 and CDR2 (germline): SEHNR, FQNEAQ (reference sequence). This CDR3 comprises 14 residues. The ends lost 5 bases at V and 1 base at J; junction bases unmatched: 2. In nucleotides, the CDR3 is TGTGCCAGCAGCCAGACTAGCGGCACAGATACGCAGTATTTT. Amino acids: CASSQTSGTDTQYF.

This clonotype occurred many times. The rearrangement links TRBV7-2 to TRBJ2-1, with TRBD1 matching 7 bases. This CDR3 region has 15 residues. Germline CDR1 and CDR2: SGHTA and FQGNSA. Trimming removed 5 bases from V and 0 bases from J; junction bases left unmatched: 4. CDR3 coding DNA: TGTGCCAGCAGCACCCGGACAGGCTCCTACAATGAGCAGTTCTTC. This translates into CASSTRTGSYNEQFF.

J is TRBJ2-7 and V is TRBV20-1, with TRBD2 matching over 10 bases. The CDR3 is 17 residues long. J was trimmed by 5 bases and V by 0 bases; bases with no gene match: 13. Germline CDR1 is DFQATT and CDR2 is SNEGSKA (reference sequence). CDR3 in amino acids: CSARDLAGASRRDEQYF. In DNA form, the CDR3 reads TGCAGTGCTAGAGATCTAGCGGGGGCCTCCCGTAGGGACGAGCAGTACTTC.

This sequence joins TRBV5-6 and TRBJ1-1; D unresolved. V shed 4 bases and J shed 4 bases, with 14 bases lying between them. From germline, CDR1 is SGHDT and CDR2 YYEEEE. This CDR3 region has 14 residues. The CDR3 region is CASSRILVSTEAFF. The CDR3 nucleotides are TGTGCCAGCAGCCGGATTTTGGTGAGCACTGAAGCTTTCTTT.

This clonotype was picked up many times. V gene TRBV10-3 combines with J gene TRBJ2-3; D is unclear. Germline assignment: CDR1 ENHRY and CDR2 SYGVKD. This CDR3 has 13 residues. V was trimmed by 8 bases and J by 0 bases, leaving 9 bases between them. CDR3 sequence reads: CAIEDSSTDTQYF. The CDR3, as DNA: TGTGCCATCGAGGATTCTAGCACAGATACGCAGTATTTT.

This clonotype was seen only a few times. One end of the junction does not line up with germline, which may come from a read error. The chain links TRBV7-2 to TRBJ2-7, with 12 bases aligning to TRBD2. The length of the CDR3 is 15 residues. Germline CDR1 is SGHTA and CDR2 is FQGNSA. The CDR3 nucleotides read TGTGCCATCAGCCTAAGACTAGCGGGGGCCTACGAGCAGTACTTC. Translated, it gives CAISLRLAGAYEQYF.

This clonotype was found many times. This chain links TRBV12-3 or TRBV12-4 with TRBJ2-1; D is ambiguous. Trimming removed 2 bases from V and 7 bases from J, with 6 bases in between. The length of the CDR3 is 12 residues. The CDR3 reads CASSLIVNEQFF. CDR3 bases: TGTGCCAGCAGTTTAATAGTAAATGAGCAGTTCTTC.

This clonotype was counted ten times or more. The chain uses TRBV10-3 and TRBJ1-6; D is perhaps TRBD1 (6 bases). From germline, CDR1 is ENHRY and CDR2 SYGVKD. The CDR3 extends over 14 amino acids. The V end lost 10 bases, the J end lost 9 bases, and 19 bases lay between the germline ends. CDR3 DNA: TGTGCCACCCCACGGACAGCGAAAAGTTCACCCCTCCACTTT. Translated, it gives CATPRTAKSSPLHF.

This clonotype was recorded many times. The CDR3 sequence: CASSPWTSGLSNTGELFF. Written as DNA, the CDR3 is TGTGCCAGCAGCCCCTGGACTAGCGGGTTATCGAACACCGGGGAGCTGTTTTTT. The chain joins TRBV28 to TRBJ2-2; the match to TRBD2 covers 11 bases. The trim removed 6 bases at V and 0 bases at J, leaving 9 bases unmatched. The CDR3 is made up of 18 amino acids. Germline V gives CDR1 MDHEN, CDR2 SYDVKM.

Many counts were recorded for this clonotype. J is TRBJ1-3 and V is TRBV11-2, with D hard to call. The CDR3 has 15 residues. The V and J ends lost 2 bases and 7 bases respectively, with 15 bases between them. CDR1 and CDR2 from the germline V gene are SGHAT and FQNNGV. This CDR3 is CASSLRRVLVNTIYF. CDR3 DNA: TGTGCCAGCAGCTTAAGAAGGGTGTTGGTGAACACCATATATTTT.

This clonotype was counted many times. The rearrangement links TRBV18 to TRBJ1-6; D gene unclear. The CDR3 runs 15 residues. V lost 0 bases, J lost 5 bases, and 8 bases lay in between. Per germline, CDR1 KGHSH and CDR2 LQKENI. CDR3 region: CASSPPGVDNSPLHF. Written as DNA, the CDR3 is TGTGCCAGCTCACCACCCGGGGTGGATAATTCACCCCTCCACTTT.

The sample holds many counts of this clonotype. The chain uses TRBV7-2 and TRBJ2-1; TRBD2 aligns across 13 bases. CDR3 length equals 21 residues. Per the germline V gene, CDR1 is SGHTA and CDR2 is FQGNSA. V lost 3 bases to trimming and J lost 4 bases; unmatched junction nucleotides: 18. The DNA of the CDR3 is TGTGCCAGCAGCTTTCCCCGGGACGGGGAACTAGCGGGAGGGAAGTACAATGAGCAGTTCTTC. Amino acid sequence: CASSFPRDGELAGGKYNEQFF.

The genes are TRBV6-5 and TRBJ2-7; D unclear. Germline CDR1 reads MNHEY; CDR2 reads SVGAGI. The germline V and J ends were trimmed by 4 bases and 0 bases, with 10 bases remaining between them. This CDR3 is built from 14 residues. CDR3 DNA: TGTGCCAGCAGTTTTTACTTGTCCTCCTACGAGCAGTACTTC. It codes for CASSFYLSSYEQYF.

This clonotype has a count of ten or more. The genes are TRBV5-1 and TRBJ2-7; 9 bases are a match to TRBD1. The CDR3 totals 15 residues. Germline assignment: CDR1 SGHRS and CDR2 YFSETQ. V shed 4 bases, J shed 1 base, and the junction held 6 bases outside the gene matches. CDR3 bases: TGCGCCAGCAGCGCGGGACAGGGTGTATCCTACGAGCAGTACTTC. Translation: CASSAGQGVSYEQYF.

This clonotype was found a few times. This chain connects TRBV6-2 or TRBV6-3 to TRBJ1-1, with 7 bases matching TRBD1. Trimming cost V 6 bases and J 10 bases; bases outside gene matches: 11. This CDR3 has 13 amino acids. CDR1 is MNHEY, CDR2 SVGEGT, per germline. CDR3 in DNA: TGTGCCAGCAGCTTACAGGGGAGCGGAGGAGCTTTCTTT. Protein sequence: CASSLQGSGGAFF.

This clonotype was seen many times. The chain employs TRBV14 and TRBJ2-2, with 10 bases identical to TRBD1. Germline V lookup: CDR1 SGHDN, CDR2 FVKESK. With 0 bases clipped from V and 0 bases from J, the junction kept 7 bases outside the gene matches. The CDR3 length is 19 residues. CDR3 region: CASSQEWLGQGANTGELFF. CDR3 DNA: TGTGCCAGCAGCCAAGAATGGCTAGGACAGGGGGCGAACACCGGGGAGCTGTTTTTT. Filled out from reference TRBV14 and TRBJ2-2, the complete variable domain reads EAGVTQFPSHSVIEKGQTVTLRCDPISGHDNLYWYRRVMGKEIKFLLHFVKESKQDESGMPNNRFLAERTGGTYSTLKVQPAELEDSGVYFCASSQEWLGQGANTGELFFGEGSRLTVL.

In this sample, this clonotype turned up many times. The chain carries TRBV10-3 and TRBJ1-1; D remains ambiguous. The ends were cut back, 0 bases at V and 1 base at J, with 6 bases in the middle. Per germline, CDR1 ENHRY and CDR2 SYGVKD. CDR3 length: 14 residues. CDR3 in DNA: TGTGCCATCAGTGAGTCGCCGGGGAACACTGAAGCTTTCTTT. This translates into CAISESPGNTEAFF.

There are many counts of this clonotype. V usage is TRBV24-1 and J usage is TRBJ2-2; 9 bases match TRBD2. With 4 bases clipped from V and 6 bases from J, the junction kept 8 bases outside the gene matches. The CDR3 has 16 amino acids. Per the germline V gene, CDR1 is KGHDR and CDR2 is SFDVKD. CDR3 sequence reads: CATSESGRPQAGELFF. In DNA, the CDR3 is TGTGCCACCAGTGAAAGCGGGAGGCCCCAAGCCGGGGAGCTGTTTTTT.

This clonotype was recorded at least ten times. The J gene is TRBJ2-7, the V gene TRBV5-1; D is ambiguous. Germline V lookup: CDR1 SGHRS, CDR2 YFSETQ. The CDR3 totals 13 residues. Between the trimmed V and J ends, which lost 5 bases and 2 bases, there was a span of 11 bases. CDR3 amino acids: CASSPVVTYEQYF. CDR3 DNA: TGCGCCAGCAGTCCTGTTGTCACCTACGAGCAGTACTTC.

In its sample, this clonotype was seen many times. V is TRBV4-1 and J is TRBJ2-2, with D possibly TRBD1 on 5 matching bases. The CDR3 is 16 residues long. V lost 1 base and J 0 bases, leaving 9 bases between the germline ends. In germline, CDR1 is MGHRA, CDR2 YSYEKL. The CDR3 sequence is CASSQGWTTNTGELFF. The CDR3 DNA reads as TGCGCCAGCAGCCAAGGTTGGACAACGAACACCGGGGAGCTGTTTTTT.

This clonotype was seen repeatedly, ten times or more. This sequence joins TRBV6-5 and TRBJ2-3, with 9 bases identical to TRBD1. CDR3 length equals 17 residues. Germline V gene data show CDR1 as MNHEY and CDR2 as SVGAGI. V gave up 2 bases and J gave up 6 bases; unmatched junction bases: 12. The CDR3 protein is CASSYTQDRGRRDTQYF. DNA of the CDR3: TGTGCCAGCAGTTACACCCAGGACAGGGGACGGCGGGATACGCAGTATTTT.

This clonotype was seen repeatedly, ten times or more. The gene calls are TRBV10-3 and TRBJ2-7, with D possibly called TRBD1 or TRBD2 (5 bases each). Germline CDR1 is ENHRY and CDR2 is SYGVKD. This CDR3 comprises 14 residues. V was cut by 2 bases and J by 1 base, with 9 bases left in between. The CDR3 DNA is TGTGCCATCAGTGAGCCAGGGAGATCCTACGAGCAGTACTTC. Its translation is CAISEPGRSYEQYF.